The rows below give T cell receptor beta chains drawn from one sample of a study of OX40 agonist ivuxolimab in advanced cancers. Generated by immunoSEQ multiplex PCR, the TCRdb table keeps only in-frame clones and is missing some. The sample includes tens of thousands of clones, approximately 92% of them seen just once. This material consisted of CD4+ or CD8+ T cells sorted from blood, taken in a trial of the OX40 agonist ivuxolimab. The receptors were sampled from an adult with an advanced solid tumor such as melanoma, head and neck, liver or kidney cancer. Each CDR3 is given with its conserved first and last residue. The D gene is left open where the match is weak. Size is stated for part of the rows, as once, few or many counts, or as a class when the clone is expanded.

once | TRBJ1-5 | TRBV6-6 | . | TGTGCCAGCAGTACCTGGGGGGGCCGCAATCAGCCCCAGCATTTT | CASSTWGGRNQPQHF
. | TRBJ2-2 | TRBV19 | . | TGTGCCAGTAGCGGCCGGGGGCTTGGCGGGGAGCTGTTTTTT | CASSGRGLGGELFF
. | TRBJ2-7 | TRBV28 | . | TGTGCCAGCACTCCTTGGGACAATGTCTACGAGCAGTACTTC | CASTPWDNVYEQYF
once | TRBJ1-5 | TRBV21-1 | . | TGTGCCAGCAGCAAAGCGCCCCTGGACAGGGAGGGGTATTATAGCAATCAGCCCCAGCATTTT | CASSKAPLDREGYYSNQPQHF
. | TRBJ1-5 | TRBV7-2 | . | TGTGCCAGCAGCCCGGACGGACTCAATCAGCCCCAGCATTTT | CASSPDGLNQPQHF
. | TRBJ1-5 | TRBV19 | TRBD1 | TGTGCCAGTCGCGACAGGGATGTTCAGCCCCAGCATTTT | CASRDRDVQPQHF
. | TRBJ2-7 | TRBV5-4 | . | TGTGCCAGCAGCTATGCGGTTGGCGGTTACGAGCAGTACTTC | CASSYAVGGYEQYF
few | TRBJ1-6 | TRBV18 | . | TGTGCCAGCGAGGGGACGGGGTACTCCGGATCACCCCTCCACTTT | CASEGTGYSGSPLHF
once | TRBJ2-7 | TRBV13 | . | TGTGCCAGCAGCGGGGGACGGGTGGAAGGAGAGCAGTACTTC | CASSGGRVEGEQYF
few | TRBJ2-7 | TRBV11-2 | . | TGTGCCAGCAGCTCCCCACTTGGCGGCGGGTACGAGCAGTACTTC | CASSSPLGGGYEQYF
. | TRBJ2-3 | TRBV18 | . | TGTGCCAGCTCACCACGTCAGGGCTCGTTAGATACGCAGTATTTT | CASSPRQGSLDTQYF
. | TRBJ2-7 | TRBV11-2 | . | TGTGCCAGCAGCCCTATACGCCGGGACTCCTCTTACGAGCAGTACTTC | CASSPIRRDSSYEQYF
once | TRBJ2-7 | TRBV18 | TRBD1 | TGTGCCAGCTCACCGGACAGGGTATACGAGCAGTACTTC | CASSPDRVYEQYF
. | TRBJ1-2 | TRBV18 | TRBD1 | TGTGCCAGCTCACCCCCGGACAGGGGTTATGGCTACACCTTC | CASSPPDRGYGYTF
. | TRBJ2-3 | TRBV5-1 | . | TGCGCCAGCAGCTTACTAGCGCCGGGGCAGGGGGATACGCAGTATTTT | CASSLLAPGQGDTQYF
. | TRBJ1-1 | TRBV28 | . | TGTGCCAGCAGTACCGGGACAACAAACACTGAAGCTTTCTTT | CASSTGTTNTEAFF
. | TRBJ1-2 | TRBV15 | . | TGTGCCACCAGCAGCCTGGGCGCGGGGCACTATGGCTACACCTTC | CATSSLGAGHYGYTF